This section outlines one T cell receptor (beta chain) sequence together with its context. The antigen is undetermined. This sample stems from a study of vaccination effects on CD4 cells after COVID-19. Across the study: Expansion with viral peptide pools was applied to antigen-specific CD4+ T cells by the ViraFEST assay prior to sequencing.

Regarding the study as a whole: Infection-derived and vaccine-derived clones contracted markedly late after vaccination.

The data were produced by immunoSEQ multiplex PCR, yet TCRdb's version contains in-frame clones alone and is incomplete. Of about 25,000 clones in the sample, 65% to 80% were seen once. The culture ran for nine to eleven days, and then CD4+ T cells were isolated. Replacing half the medium with IL-2 medium was done on days 3 and 7. Trimming stripped 3 bases from V and 6 bases from J, with 15 bases between. The CDR3 extends over 15 amino acids. The germline CDR1 and CDR2 sequences are MDHEN and SYDVKM. V usage is TRBV28 and J usage is TRBJ2-1, with D possibly being TRBD1 or TRBD2 (5 bases each). The specimen comprised CD4+ T cells from PBMCs cultured without peptide, sampled before COVID-19 vaccination. The source is a human donor who received a COVID-19 vaccine. CDR3 nucleotides: TGTGCCAGCAGTTTTGTGAGGGGAAAGGGCAATGAGCAGTTCTTC. It is translated as CASSFVRGKGNEQFF.